This T cell receptor beta chain was recorded in a study of CD8 T cells in ankylosing spondylitis. Findings and limits, study-wide: Apparently characteristic of ankylosing spondylitis blood was a TCR beta motif (about 8 highly homologous variants). Peripheral blood held disease-linked clones only at relatively low frequency, and these were CD8+. Earlier work had already found some motif variants in reactive arthritis synovial fluid and blood.

CDR1 and CDR2 (germline): MGHDK, SYGVNS. Trimming pared 0 bases from V and 0 bases from J, leaving 7 bases between. The CDR3 contains 15 residues. As concerns this clonotype: Its antigen remains unidentified.

TCRdb re-called the 5' RACE reads with MiXCR, one entry per CDR3 protein. The sample contains 250,000 or so distinct CDR3 sequences, approximately 20% of which appear only once. V is TRBV25-1 and J is TRBJ2-3; maybe TRBD2 (5 bases). The clonotype originates from a male donor with ankylosing spondylitis or in good health (not recorded which). Material for sequencing was blood, either unsorted or a sorted T cell fraction (not recorded which). In DNA form, the CDR3 reads TGTGCCAGCAGTGAATACGAGGGTAGCACAGATACGCAGTATTTT. It yields the protein CASSEYEGSTDTQYF.